The present TCR beta chain was sequenced within a study of T-cell reconstitution after alpha-beta-depleted transplantation in children. Overall study results and limits: At day 60, the high TCRbeta diversity found in some patients originated from recipient T cells and thymic progenitors that had survived.

A library of TCRbeta sequences, prepared with unique molecular identifiers, was generated. MiXCR, applied by TCRdb to the PCR reads, yields one record per CDR3 protein. Here the sample spans some 310,000 distinct CDR3 sequences, approximately 23% being singletons. In regard to this clonotype: The antigen remains undetermined.

Germline CDR1 and CDR2: SGDLS and YYNGEE. This CDR3 has 16 residues. The junction had 5 bases not matched to a gene; V was cut back by 3 bases and J by 1 base. This TCR was recovered from a male patient aged 10-17 years who had a stem cell transplant for acute lymphoblastic leukemia, so the T cells may come from the graft donor. The chain links TRBV9 to TRBJ2-7, with 12 bases matching TRBD2. Specimen: PBMCs, mostly from graft donor cells, collected 180 days after TCRalphabeta/CD19-depleted stem cell transplant. The CDR3 is CASSEGTSGLSYEQYF. The CDR3 DNA reads as TGTGCCAGCAGCGAGGGGACTAGCGGGCTTTCCTACGAGCAGTACTTC.